The sample holds one count of the clone carrying this TCR beta chain. The data were produced by immunoSEQ multiplex PCR, yet TCRdb's version contains in-frame clones alone and is incomplete. Of about 120,000 clones listed, approximately 90% are singletons. These data originate in a study of control samples from healthy donors and cancer patients. Looked up from germline, CDR1 is DFQATT and CDR2 is SNEGSKA (reference sequence). Trimming removed 2 bases from V and 5 bases from J, with 7 bases in between. The CDR3 runs to 11 residues. The specimen was blood. This TCR derives from a man between 40 and 49 years old in good health. This chain joins TRBV20-1 and TRBJ2-7; D is undetermined. The CDR3 DNA is TGCAGTGCTAGAATGGGAAACGAGCAGTACTTC. It translates to CSARMGNEQYF.